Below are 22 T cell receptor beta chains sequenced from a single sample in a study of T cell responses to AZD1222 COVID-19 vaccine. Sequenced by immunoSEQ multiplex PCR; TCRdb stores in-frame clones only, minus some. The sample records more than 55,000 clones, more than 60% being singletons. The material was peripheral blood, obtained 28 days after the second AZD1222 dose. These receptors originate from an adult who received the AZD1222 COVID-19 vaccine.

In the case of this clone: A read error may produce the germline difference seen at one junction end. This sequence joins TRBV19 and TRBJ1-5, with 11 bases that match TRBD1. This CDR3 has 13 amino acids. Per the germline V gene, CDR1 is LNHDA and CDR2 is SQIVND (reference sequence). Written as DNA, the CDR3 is TGTGCCACCTCAATCCCCGGGACAGGGGGTTCGCGATTT. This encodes CATSIPGTGGSRF.

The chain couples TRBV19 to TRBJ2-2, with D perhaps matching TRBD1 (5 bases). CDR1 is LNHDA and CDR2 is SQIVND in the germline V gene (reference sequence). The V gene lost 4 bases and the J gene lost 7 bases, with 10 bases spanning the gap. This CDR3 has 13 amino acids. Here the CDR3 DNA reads TGTGCCAGTAGTAAGGGGCCGAGCGGGGAGCTGTTTTTT. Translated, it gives CASSKGPSGELFF.

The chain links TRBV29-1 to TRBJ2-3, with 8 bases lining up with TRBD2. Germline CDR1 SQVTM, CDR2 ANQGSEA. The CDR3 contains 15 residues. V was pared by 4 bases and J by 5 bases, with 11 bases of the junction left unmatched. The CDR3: CSVGTSGGPQDTQYF. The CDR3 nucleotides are TGCAGCGTTGGTACGAGCGGGGGACCCCAAGATACGCAGTATTTT.

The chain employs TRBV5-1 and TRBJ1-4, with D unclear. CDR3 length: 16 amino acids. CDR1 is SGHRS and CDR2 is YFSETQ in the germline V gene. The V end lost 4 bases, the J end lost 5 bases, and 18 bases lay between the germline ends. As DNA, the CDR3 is TGCGCCAGCAGCCTGGCACCAGGTACCCTAAATGAAAAACTGTTTTTT. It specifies CASSLAPGTLNEKLFF.

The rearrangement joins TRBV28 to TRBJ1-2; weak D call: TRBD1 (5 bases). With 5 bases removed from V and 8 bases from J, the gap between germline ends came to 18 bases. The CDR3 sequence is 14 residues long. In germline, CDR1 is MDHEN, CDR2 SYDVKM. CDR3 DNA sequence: TGTGCCAGCAGTCAGGGCAGCGGAGGGGTGGGCTACACCTTC. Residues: CASSQGSGGVGYTF.

CDR3 residues: CATKDSNNEKLFF. CDR3 DNA: TGTGCCACCAAAGACAGCAATAATGAAAAACTGTTTTTT. This chain joins TRBV2 and TRBJ1-4, with D possibly matching TRBD1 (5 bases). CDR1 and CDR2 (germline): SNHLY, FYNNEI. V gave up 10 bases and J gave up 4 bases, with 13 bases separating them. This CDR3 spans 13 amino acids.

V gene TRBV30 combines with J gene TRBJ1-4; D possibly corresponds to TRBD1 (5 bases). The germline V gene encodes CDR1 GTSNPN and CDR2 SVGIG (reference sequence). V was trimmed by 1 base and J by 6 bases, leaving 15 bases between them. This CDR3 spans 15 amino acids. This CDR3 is CAWSDRLGGHEKLFF. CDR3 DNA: TGTGCCTGGAGTGACCGGCTGGGGGGACATGAAAAACTGTTTTTT.

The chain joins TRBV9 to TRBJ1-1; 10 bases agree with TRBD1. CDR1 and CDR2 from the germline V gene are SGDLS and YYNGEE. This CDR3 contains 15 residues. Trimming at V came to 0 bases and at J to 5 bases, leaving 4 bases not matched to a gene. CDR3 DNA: TGTGCCAGCAGCGTAGGGGACAGGGGAGAGACTGAAGCTTTCTTT. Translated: CASSVGDRGETEAFF.

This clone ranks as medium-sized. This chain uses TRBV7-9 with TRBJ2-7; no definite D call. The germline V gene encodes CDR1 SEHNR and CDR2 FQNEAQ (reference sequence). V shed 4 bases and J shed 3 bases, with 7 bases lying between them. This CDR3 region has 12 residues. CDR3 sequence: CASSSSFYEQYF. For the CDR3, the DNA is TGTGCCAGCAGCTCTTCTTTCTACGAGCAGTACTTC.

In DNA form, the CDR3 reads TGTGCCACCCGCCCTACAGGAAGAACTGAAGCTTTCTTT. Its translation is CATRPTGRTEAFF. The chain recombines TRBV27 with TRBJ1-1; D perhaps matches TRBD1 (5 bases). This CDR3 region has 13 residues. Germline V CDR1 and CDR2: MNHEY, SMNVEV (reference sequence). Trimming took off 10 bases at V and 5 bases at J, with 17 bases between the two ends.

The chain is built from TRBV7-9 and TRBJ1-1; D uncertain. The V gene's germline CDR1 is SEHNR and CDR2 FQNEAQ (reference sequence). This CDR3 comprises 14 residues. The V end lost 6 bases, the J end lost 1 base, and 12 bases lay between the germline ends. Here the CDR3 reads CASRNRGSNTEAFF. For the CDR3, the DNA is TGTGCCAGCAGAAACCGGGGATCGAACACTGAAGCTTTCTTT.

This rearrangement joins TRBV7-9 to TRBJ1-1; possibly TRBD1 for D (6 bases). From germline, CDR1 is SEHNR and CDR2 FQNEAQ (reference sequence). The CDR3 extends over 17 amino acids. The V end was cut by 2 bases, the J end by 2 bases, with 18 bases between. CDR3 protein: CASSLPAFAGENTEAFF. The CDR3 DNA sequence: TGTGCCAGCAGCTTACCTGCTTTTGCAGGGGAAAACACTGAAGCTTTCTTT.

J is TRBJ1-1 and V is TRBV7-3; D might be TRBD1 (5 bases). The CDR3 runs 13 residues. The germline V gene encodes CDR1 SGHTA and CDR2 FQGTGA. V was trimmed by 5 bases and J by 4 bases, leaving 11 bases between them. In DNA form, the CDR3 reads TGTGCCAGCAGCCTTCAGGGTACCACTGAAGCTTTCTTT. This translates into CASSLQGTTEAFF.

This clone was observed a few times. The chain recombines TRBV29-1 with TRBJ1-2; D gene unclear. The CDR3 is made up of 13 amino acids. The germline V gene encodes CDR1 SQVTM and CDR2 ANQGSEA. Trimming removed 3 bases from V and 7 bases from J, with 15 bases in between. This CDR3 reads CSVEVFALGGYTF. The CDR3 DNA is TGCAGCGTTGAGGTTTTCGCCCTTGGTGGCTACACCTTC.

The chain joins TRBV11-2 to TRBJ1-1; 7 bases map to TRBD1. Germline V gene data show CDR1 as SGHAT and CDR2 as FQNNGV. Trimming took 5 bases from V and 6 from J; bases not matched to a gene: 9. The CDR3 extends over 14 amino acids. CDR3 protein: CASSPGDSPAEAFF. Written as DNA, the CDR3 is TGTGCCAGCAGCCCTGGGGACAGTCCGGCTGAAGCTTTCTTT.

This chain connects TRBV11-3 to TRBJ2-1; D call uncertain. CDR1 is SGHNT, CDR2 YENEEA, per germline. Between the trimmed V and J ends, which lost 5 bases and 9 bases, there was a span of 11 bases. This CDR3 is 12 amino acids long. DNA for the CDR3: TGTGCCAGCAGCCCCTTGGGTGGTGAGCAGTTCTTC. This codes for CASSPLGGEQFF.

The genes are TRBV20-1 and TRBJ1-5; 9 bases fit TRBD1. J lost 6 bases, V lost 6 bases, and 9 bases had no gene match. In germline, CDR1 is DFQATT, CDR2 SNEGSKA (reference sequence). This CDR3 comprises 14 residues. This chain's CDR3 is CSASRGTGRQPQHF. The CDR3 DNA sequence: TGCAGTGCCAGTCGCGGGACAGGGCGTCAGCCCCAGCATTTT.

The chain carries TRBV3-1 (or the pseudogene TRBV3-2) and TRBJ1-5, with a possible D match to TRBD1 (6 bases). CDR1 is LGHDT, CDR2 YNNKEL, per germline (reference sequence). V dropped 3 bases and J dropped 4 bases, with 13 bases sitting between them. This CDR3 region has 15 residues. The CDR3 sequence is CASSQADSSNQPQHF. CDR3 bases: TGTGCCAGCAGCCAGGCGGACAGTTCAAATCAGCCCCAGCATTTT.

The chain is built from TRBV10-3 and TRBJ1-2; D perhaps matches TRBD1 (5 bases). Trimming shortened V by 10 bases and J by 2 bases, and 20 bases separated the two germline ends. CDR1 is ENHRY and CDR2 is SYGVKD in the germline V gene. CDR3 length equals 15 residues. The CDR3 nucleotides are TGTGCCAACCATGCCGGCGGGGCGGAAAACTATGGCTACACCTTC. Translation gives CANHAGGAENYGYTF.

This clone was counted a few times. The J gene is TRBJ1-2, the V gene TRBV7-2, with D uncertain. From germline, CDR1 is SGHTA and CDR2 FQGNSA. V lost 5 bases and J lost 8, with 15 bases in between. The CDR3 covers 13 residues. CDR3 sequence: CASSALNLGGYTF. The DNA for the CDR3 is TGTGCCAGCAGCGCCCTAAATCTTGGGGGCTACACCTTC.

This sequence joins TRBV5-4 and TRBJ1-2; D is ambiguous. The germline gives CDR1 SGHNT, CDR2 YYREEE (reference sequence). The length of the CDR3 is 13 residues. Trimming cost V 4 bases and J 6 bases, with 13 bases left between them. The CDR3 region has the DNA TGTGCCAGCAGCCCCCCATCGGCAGATGGCTACACCTTC. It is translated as CASSPPSADGYTF. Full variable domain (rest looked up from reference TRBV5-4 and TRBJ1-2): ETGVTQSPTHLIKTRGQQVTLRCSSQSGHNTVSWYQQALGQGPQFIFQYYREEENGRGNFPPRFSGLQFPNYSSELNVNALELDDSALYLCASSPPSADGYTFGSGTRLTVV.

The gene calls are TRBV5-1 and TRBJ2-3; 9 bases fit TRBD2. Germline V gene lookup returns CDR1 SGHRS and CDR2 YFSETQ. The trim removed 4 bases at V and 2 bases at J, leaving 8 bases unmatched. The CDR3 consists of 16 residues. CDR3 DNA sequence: TGCGCCAGCAGCAGAACAACTAGCGGGTTCACAGATACGCAGTATTTT. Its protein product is CASSRTTSGFTDTQYF.